What follows are 30 T cell receptor beta chains derived from one specimen sequenced in a study of T-cell memory formation after mild COVID-19. One entry per CDR3 protein, called by TCRdb with MiXCR from the 5' RACE reads. The sample holds roughly 400,000 distinct CDR3 sequences, roughly 17% seen once. The sample comprised PBMCs or a T cell subset sorted from them (not recorded which). These receptors were taken from a man aged 18-30 years who had mild COVID-19 (a few samples of this study predate the infection). Cell type and time point are not known.

The V gene is TRBV11-2, the J gene TRBJ1-4; 9 nucleotides match TRBD1. Germline lookup yields CDR1 SGHAT and CDR2 FQNNGV. The J segment lost 10 bases and the V segment lost 3 bases, leaving 15 bases of the junction unmatched. This CDR3 comprises 17 residues. The CDR3 is CASSLSLLTTGGGKLFF. CDR3 bases: TGTGCCAGCAGCTTGTCTTTGTTAACGACAGGGGGTGGAAAACTGTTTTTT.

The chain combines TRBV4-1 with TRBJ2-3, with D possibly being TRBD1 (5 bases). Germline CDR1 is MGHRA and CDR2 is YSYEKL. This CDR3 contains 20 residues. V lost 0 bases and J 0 bases, leaving 22 bases between the germline ends. CDR3 in amino acids: CASSQDWGRVIVSSTDTQYF. In DNA, the CDR3 is TGCGCCAGCAGCCAAGATTGGGGCAGGGTTATTGTTTCTAGCACAGATACGCAGTATTTT.

The CDR3, as DNA: TGTGCTAGTGGTTTGGGGTGGGATGAGCAGTTCTTC. This sequence encodes CASGLGWDEQFF. This rearrangement joins TRBV12-5 to TRBJ2-1; no firm D call. Trimming left V 1 base short and J 8 bases short, with 6 bases between. CDR1 is LGHNT and CDR2 is FRNRAP in the germline V gene. This CDR3 is built from 12 residues.

The genes are TRBV4-1 and TRBJ2-7; TRBD1 might be the D (5 bases). V lost 1 base to trimming and J lost 2 bases, with 9 bases between them. Looked up from germline, CDR1 is MGHRA and CDR2 is YSYEKL. The CDR3 contains 14 residues. As DNA, the CDR3 is TGCGCCAGCAGCCAAGTGGACACCACCTACGAGCAGTACTTC. Residues: CASSQVDTTYEQYF.

The chain employs TRBV4-3 and TRBJ2-1; TRBD2 might be the D (6 bases). Trimming pared 2 bases from V and 3 bases from J, leaving 17 bases between. Germline CDR1 is LGHNA and CDR2 is YSLEER. This CDR3 contains 17 residues. In nucleotides, the CDR3 is TGCGCCAGCAGCCAAATAGGCGGGAAAGGAATCTACAATGAGCAGTTCTTC. Translation: CASSQIGGKGIYNEQFF.

DNA of the CDR3: TGCGCCAGCAGCTCAGGGACAGGGGGAATCGAGCAGTACTTC. Its translation: CASSSGTGGIEQYF. The genes are TRBV5-1 and TRBJ2-7; TRBD1 matches 11 bases. Germline CDR1 SGHRS, CDR2 YFSETQ. Losses at the gene ends were 3 bases for V and 6 bases for J; bases not matched to a gene: 5. CDR3 length: 14 amino acids. Full variable domain (outside the CDR3, taken from reference TRBV5-1 and TRBJ2-7): KAGVTQTPRYLIKTRGQQVTLSCSPISGHRSVSWYQQTPGQGLQFLFEYFSETQRNKGNFPGRFSGRQFSNSRSEMNVSTLELGDSALYLCASSSGTGGIEQYFGPGTRLTVT.

This clonotype appeared many times. The CDR3 region is CASSPPEAKNIQYF. The CDR3 bases are TGTGCCAGCTCACCGCCAGAAGCCAAAAACATTCAGTACTTC. V gene TRBV18 combines with J gene TRBJ2-4; D is unresolved. The CDR3 spans 14 residues. Germline CDR1 reads KGHSH; CDR2 reads LQKENI. V lost 3 bases and J lost 0, with 6 bases in between.

This clonotype was recorded a few times. The chain combines TRBV7-2 with TRBJ1-2; D remains ambiguous. CDR1 is SGHTA and CDR2 is FQGNSA in the germline V gene. The V gene lost 7 bases and the J gene lost 2 bases, with 11 bases spanning the gap. This CDR3 contains 13 residues. The CDR3 DNA is TGTGCCAGCACCCAGACGGCGAACTATGGCTACACCTTC. Translated: CASTQTANYGYTF.

The chain has TRBV20-1 and TRBJ1-3; 7 bases line up with TRBD1. This CDR3 has 14 amino acids. The germline CDR1 and CDR2 sequences are DFQATT and SNEGSKA (reference sequence). V was clipped by 0 bases and J by 8 bases; unmatched bases: 7. The CDR3 nucleotides read TGCAGTGCTAGAGATCAAGAAGGGGGCCACACCATATATTTT. This translates into CSARDQEGGHTIYF.

V and J are TRBV28 and TRBJ1-1, with a weak D call TRBD1 (5 bases). Germline V gene data show CDR1 as MDHEN and CDR2 as SYDVKM. This CDR3 has 14 amino acids. Trimming cost V 7 bases and J 0 bases, with 12 bases left between them. The CDR3 nucleotides are TGTGCCAGCACTACCGGGACGGTGAACACTGAAGCTTTCTTT. Translation: CASTTGTVNTEAFF.

The J gene is TRBJ2-1, the V gene TRBV7-9, with 7 nucleotides matching TRBD1. Germline V gives CDR1 SEHNR, CDR2 FQNEAQ (reference sequence). The V segment lost 4 bases and the J segment 6 bases; nucleotides outside the gene matches: 15. The CDR3 sequence is 17 residues long. The CDR3 spells CASSSHTTGYLRNEQFF. The DNA of the CDR3 is TGTGCCAGCAGCTCACACACGACAGGGTATCTTCGCAATGAGCAGTTCTTC.

This clonotype has more than one count but fewer than ten. The V gene is TRBV7-2, the J gene TRBJ2-7; no clear D. The CDR3 runs to 14 residues. Trimming stripped 2 bases from V and 0 bases from J, with 8 bases between. The germline gives CDR1 SGHTA, CDR2 FQGNSA. As DNA, the CDR3 is TGTGCCAGCAGCTTACAGGCGAGCTCCTACGAGCAGTACGTC. Protein product: CASSLQASSYEQYV.

The gene calls are TRBV9 and TRBJ2-3; 8 bases line up with TRBD2. J gave up 6 bases and V 0 bases, and 9 bases lay outside the gene matches. This CDR3 is 16 amino acids long. Germline CDR1 and CDR2: SGDLS and YYNGEE. Here the CDR3 reads CASSVGRGAVTDTQYF. CDR3 bases: TGTGCCAGCAGCGTAGGGCGGGGGGCCGTCACCGATACGCAGTATTTT.

Ten or more counts support this clonotype. The J gene is TRBJ1-5, the V gene TRBV6-5; no reliable D call. The CDR3 loop spans 13 amino acids. CDR1 is MNHEY, CDR2 SVGAGI, per germline. V was clipped by 7 bases and J by 5 bases, with 12 bases between them. This CDR3 reads CASTPRADQPQHF. The DNA of the CDR3 is TGTGCCAGCACTCCTCGGGCCGATCAGCCCCAGCATTTT.

The chain carries TRBV6-2 or TRBV6-3 and TRBJ1-1, with D unresolved. CDR1 is MNHEY and CDR2 is SVGEGT in the germline V gene. The V end lost 5 bases, the J end lost 8 bases, and 12 bases lay between the germline ends. The CDR3 has 12 residues. Here the CDR3 reads CASSPPTGEAFF. CDR3 coding DNA: TGTGCCAGCAGTCCCCCTACGGGCGAAGCTTTCTTT.

This clonotype was picked up a small number of times. V usage is TRBV10-3 and J usage is TRBJ2-5; weak D call: TRBD2 (6 bases). Germline CDR1 ENHRY, CDR2 SYGVKD. The CDR3 is 14 amino acids. V was shortened by 10 bases and J by 4 bases, with 19 bases between the two germline ends. CDR3 sequence: CATTSRSEGETQYF. The CDR3 DNA sequence: TGTGCCACCACGAGCAGGTCGGAGGGAGAGACCCAGTACTTC.

This clonotype was recorded a few times. The chain is built from TRBV10-3 and TRBJ2-5; weak D call: TRBD1 (6 bases). Germline V gene sequence: CDR1 ENHRY, CDR2 SYGVKD. V dropped 7 bases and J dropped 0 bases, with 12 bases sitting between them. The CDR3 contains 14 residues. The CDR3 protein is CAINQQGYQETQYF. The CDR3 nucleotides read TGTGCCATCAACCAGCAGGGGTACCAAGAGACCCAGTACTTC.

This clonotype was detected many times. V usage is TRBV28 and J usage is TRBJ2-2; D may be TRBD1 (6 bases). The CDR3 loop spans 13 amino acids. Trimming shortened V by 6 bases and J by 5 bases, and 10 bases separated the two germline ends. Germline CDR1 MDHEN, CDR2 SYDVKM. CDR3 sequence: CASSFTGTGELFF. The CDR3 DNA reads as TGTGCCAGCAGCTTTACAGGGACCGGGGAGCTGTTTTTT.

The V and J genes are TRBV28 and TRBJ1-4; D gene ambiguous. CDR1 MDHEN and CDR2 SYDVKM come from the germline V gene. The V end was cut by 1 base, the J end by 1 base, with 10 bases between. There are 16 residues in the CDR3. The CDR3 loop reads CASSLSRPITNEKLFF. DNA of the CDR3: TGTGCCAGCAGTTTATCTCGACCTATAACTAATGAAAAACTGTTTTTT.

The chain uses TRBV27 and TRBJ2-2; 11 nucleotides line up with TRBD2. Trimming at V came to 1 base and at J to 6 bases, leaving 4 bases not matched to a gene. The CDR3 length is 16 residues. The germline V gene encodes CDR1 MNHEY and CDR2 SMNVEV (reference sequence). The CDR3 sequence is CASSLYSGGAAGELFF. Written as DNA, the CDR3 is TGTGCCAGCAGTTTATATAGCGGGGGGGCTGCCGGGGAGCTGTTTTTT.

This clonotype appeared many times. V usage is TRBV7-3 and J usage is TRBJ2-7; 9 positions agree with TRBD1. The germline V gene encodes CDR1 SGHTA and CDR2 FQGTGA. CDR3 length equals 13 residues. J gave up 8 bases and V 5 bases, and 7 bases lay outside the gene matches. CDR3 DNA sequence: TGTGCCAGCAGCCCTGGACAGGGGAGTAAGCAGTACTTC. This sequence encodes CASSPGQGSKQYF. The variable domain in full, completed from reference TRBV7-3 and TRBJ2-7, reads GAGVSQTPSNKVTEKGKYVELRCDPISGHTALYWYRQSLGQGPEFLIYFQGTGAADDSGLPNDRFFAVRPEGSVSTLKIQRTERGDSAVYLCASSPGQGSKQYFGPGTRLTVT.

This clonotype came up a few times. The genes are TRBV7-2 and TRBJ1-5, with D unclear. The CDR3 is made up of 14 amino acids. Trimming took 2 bases from V and 3 from J, leaving 8 bases between them. CDR1 and CDR2 from the germline V gene are SGHTA and FQGNSA. The CDR3 is CASSLFDTNQPQHF. In nucleotides, the CDR3 is TGTGCCAGCAGCTTATTTGACACCAATCAGCCCCAGCATTTT.

The CDR3 region is CASSLNTDSYGYTF. Written as DNA, the CDR3 is TGTGCCAGCAGCTTAAATACAGACTCCTATGGCTACACCTTC. This chain joins TRBV7-6 and TRBJ1-2; no reliable D call. V gave up 2 bases and J gave up 4 bases, with 11 bases separating them. The germline V gene has CDR1 SGHVS and CDR2 FNYEAQ. The CDR3 has 14 amino acids.

The chain combines TRBV5-1 with TRBJ2-6; D may be TRBD2 (6 bases). The V end lost 4 bases, the J end lost 7 bases, and 18 bases lay between the germline ends. CDR1 SGHRS and CDR2 YFSETQ come from the germline V gene. CDR3 size: 16 residues. The CDR3 reads CASSPEGRSGANVLTF. CDR3 coding DNA: TGCGCCAGCAGCCCTGAAGGGAGGAGTGGAGCCAACGTCCTGACTTTC.

This clonotype was observed a few times. The gene calls are TRBV5-1 and TRBJ2-7, with D perhaps TRBD1 (5 bases). This CDR3 spans 13 amino acids. V shed 0 bases and J shed 2 bases, with 6 bases lying between them. In germline, CDR1 is SGHRS, CDR2 YFSETQ. CDR3 loop: CASSLAGPYEQYV. CDR3 in DNA: TGCGCCAGCAGCTTGGCAGGGCCCTACGAGCAGTACGTC.

This clonotype has only a few counts. J is TRBJ1-5 and V is TRBV20-1, with D unclear. This CDR3 region has 15 residues. V lost 5 bases to trimming and J lost 1 base, with 15 bases between them. Germline CDR1 DFQATT, CDR2 SNEGSKA (reference sequence). The CDR3 sequence is CSASPLESSNQPQHF. The CDR3 DNA reads as TGCAGTGCTTCACCCCTGGAATCGAGCAATCAGCCCCAGCATTTT.

This clonotype was seen only a few times. The genes are TRBV4-1 and TRBJ1-1; TRBD1 agrees at 7 bases. J lost 3 bases, V lost 3 bases, and 7 bases had no gene match. The CDR3 extends over 15 amino acids. The germline V gene has CDR1 MGHRA and CDR2 YSYEKL. The CDR3: CASSHPGGVYTEAFF. DNA for the CDR3: TGCGCCAGCAGCCATCCAGGGGGGGTTTACACTGAAGCTTTCTTT.

This clonotype appeared a few times. V and J are TRBV6-4 and TRBJ2-1; the D gene could be TRBD1 or TRBD2 (5 bases each). The V gene lost 5 bases and the J gene lost 7 bases, with 12 bases spanning the gap. The CDR3 is 13 residues long. Germline V lookup: CDR1 MRHNA, CDR2 SNTAGT. CDR3 in amino acids: CASSSQWGNEQFF. DNA for the CDR3: TGTGCCAGCAGTTCACAGTGGGGGAATGAGCAGTTCTTC.

This clonotype was detected a few times. This chain connects TRBV3-1 to TRBJ2-3; 16 bases fit TRBD2. Germline V gene data show CDR1 as LGHDT and CDR2 as YNNKEL (reference sequence). J was trimmed by 2 bases and V by 5 bases; bases with no gene match: 7. CDR3 size: 18 residues. The chain's CDR3 is CASSVPGLAGGSTDTQYF. CDR3 nucleotides: TGTGCCAGCAGCGTCCCGGGACTAGCGGGGGGGTCCACAGATACGCAGTATTTT.

The genes are TRBV9 and TRBJ2-4; TRBD1 matches at 7 bases. CDR3 length: 21 amino acids. V lost 0 bases to trimming and J lost 0 bases; unmatched junction nucleotides: 18. Germline V lookup: CDR1 SGDLS, CDR2 YYNGEE. The CDR3 coding sequence is TGTGCCAGCAGCGTAGGACGACAGGGCGCCGATAACCTTCTAGCCAAAAACATTCAGTACTTC. It specifies CASSVGRQGADNLLAKNIQYF.